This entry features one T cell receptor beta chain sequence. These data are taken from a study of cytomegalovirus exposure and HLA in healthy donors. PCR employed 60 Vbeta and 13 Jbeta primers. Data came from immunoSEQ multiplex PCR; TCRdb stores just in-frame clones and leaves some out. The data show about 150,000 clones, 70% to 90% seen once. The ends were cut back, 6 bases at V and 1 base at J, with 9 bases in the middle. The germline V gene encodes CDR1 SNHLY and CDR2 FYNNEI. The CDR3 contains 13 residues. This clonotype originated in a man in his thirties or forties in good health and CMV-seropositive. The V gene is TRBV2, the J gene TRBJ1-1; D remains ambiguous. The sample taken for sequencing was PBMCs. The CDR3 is CASRTTQNTEAFF. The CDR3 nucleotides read TGTGCCAGCAGGACAACACAGAACACTGAAGCTTTCTTT.